This is a list of T cell receptor beta chains from one sample in a study of T cells in localized non-small cell lung cancer. Sequencing was performed with immunoSEQ multiplex PCR; in TCRdb, only in-frame clones are kept and a portion is missing. This sample has about 3,200 clones, with about 27% found just once. The sequences come from normal lung tissue next to the tumor, collected before any cancer treatment. These receptors originate from a woman between 35 and 75 years old with stage I lung adenocarcinoma. The CDR3 runs from the conserved cysteine through the conserved F or W. The D gene is left open where the match is weak. Clone size is not always given. Where it is, it says once, few, many or a class for expanded clones.

>few|TRBV11-3|TRBJ2-7|TRBD2
TGTGCCAGCAGCTTAGAGGCCCACGGACTAGGACAGTACTTC
CASSLEAHGLGQYF
>few|TRBV1|TRBJ2-6|.
TGCGCCAGCAGCGTATTCGGACAGGGCGGCTCTGGGGCCAACGTCCTGACTTTC
CASSVFGQGGSGANVLTF
>.|TRBV29-1|TRBJ1-4|.
TGCAGCGTAGCAGGGTCCATCGGCGAAAAACTGTTTTTT
CSVAGSIGEKLFF
>.|TRBV19|TRBJ1-2|.
TGTGCCAGTAGTCCGCTACCTCGGACCTCGACCAACTATGGCTACACCTTC
CASSPLPRTSTNYGYTF
>.|TRBV11-3|TRBJ1-5|.
TGTGCCAGCAGCCTCGGGCAGGGAAGCAATCAGCCCCAGCATTTT
CASSLGQGSNQPQHF
>.|TRBV7-6|TRBJ1-6|.
TGTGCCAGCGCGCTCGGGGGAGCCAATTCACCCCTCCACTTT
CASALGGANSPLHF
>.|TRBV5-1|TRBJ2-2|.
TGCGCCAGCAGCCAGAGACTTCGGACACCGAACACCGGGGAGCTGTTTTTT
CASSQRLRTPNTGELFF
>few|TRBV6-8|TRBJ1-4|.
TGTGCCAGCAGTTCATTACCACAGGGAGGGGGTAATGAAAAACTGTTTTTT
CASSSLPQGGGNEKLFF
>few|TRBV7-8|TRBJ1-1|.
TGTGCCAGCAGCTTAGGTTCGAACACTGAAGCTTTCTTT
CASSLGSNTEAFF
>.|TRBV6-8|TRBJ2-5|.
TGTGCCAGCAGAGAGATCGGCGGGTTCCAAGAGACCCAGTACTTC
CASREIGGFQETQYF
>.|TRBV7-4|TRBJ2-1|.
TGTGCCAGCAGCTCAAACAGCGACAATGAGCAGTTCTTC
CASSSNSDNEQFF
>few|TRBV12-5|TRBJ2-3|.
TGTGCTAGTGGTTTGAGGGCCCCACCCGGTACGCAGTATTTT
CASGLRAPPGTQYF
>.|TRBV14|TRBJ2-1|TRBD2
TGTGCCAGCAGCCAACTGCTCGGGACTAGCGGGAGTGAGCAGTTCTTC
CASSQLLGTSGSEQFF
>.|TRBV30|TRBJ1-4|.
TGTGCCTGGAGCCGCCAGAATAATGAAAAACTGTTTTTT
CAWSRQNNEKLFF
>.|TRBV11-3|TRBJ1-1|.
TGTGCCAGCAGCCCCGGGACCCCGAAAGGTACTGAAGCTTTCTTT
CASSPGTPKGTEAFF
>.|TRBV11-3|TRBJ2-1|TRBD2
TGTGCCAGCAGAATACTAGCGGGAGTCTTCAATGAGCAGTTCTTC
CASRILAGVFNEQFF
>.|TRBV14|TRBJ2-7|TRBD1
TGTGCCAGCAGCCAAGACGACAGGGGCTACGAGCAGTACTTC
CASSQDDRGYEQYF
>few|TRBV11-3|TRBJ2-2|TRBD2
TGTGCCAGCAGACCCGGACTAGCGGGAGGAAACACCGGGGAGCTGTTTTTT
CASRPGLAGGNTGELFF
>.|TRBV10-2|TRBJ2-2|.
TGCGCCAGCAGCTGGACGGGCACCGGGGAGCTGTTTTTT
CASSWTGTGELFF
>few|TRBV18|TRBJ2-3|.
TGTGCCAGCTCACCTAATCCTACAGATACGCAGTATTTT
CASSPNPTDTQYF
>.|TRBV11-3|TRBJ2-6|.
TGTGCCAGCAGCTTGGGGTGGCCTGGGGCCAACGTCCTGACTTTC
CASSLGWPGANVLTF
>.|TRBV18|TRBJ2-3|.
TGTGCCAGCTCACCGCCAGCGAGCACAGATACGCAGTATTTT
CASSPPASTDTQYF
>.|TRBV19|TRBJ1-2|.
TGTGCCAGTAGTATTGGTACGGTAGCTAACTATGGCTACACCTTC
CASSIGTVANYGYTF
>.|TRBV4-1|TRBJ2-7|TRBD2
TGCGCCAGCAGCCAAGAAGGAGTAATAGCGGGGGGTAGCTCCTACGAGCAGTACTTC
CASSQEGVIAGGSSYEQYF